Detailed here is one T cell receptor (beta chain). This entry is derived from a study of Ad26.COV2.S vaccination and SARS-CoV-2 variants. The CDR3 contains 16 residues. Per the germline V gene, CDR1 is LNHDA and CDR2 is SQIVND (reference sequence). Trimming removed 3 bases from V and 0 bases from J, with 12 bases in between. The data were produced by immunoSEQ multiplex PCR, yet TCRdb's version contains in-frame clones alone and is incomplete. The sample consists of hundreds of thousands of clones, 89% of them appearing once. As for treatment: around 19 received Ad26.COV2.S at low or high dose, single or two shots; 5 received placebo; per-sample allocation not given. Following the first vaccine or placebo injection, samples were taken on day 63.

This TCR was sampled from a person between 18 and 65 years old who received the Ad26.COV2.S COVID-19 vaccine or a placebo. Sequenced here: peripheral blood, sampled in a trial of Ad26.COV2.S vaccine versus placebo. This chain joins TRBV19 and TRBJ1-5; D remains unclear. The CDR3 region is CASSMRVIGSNQPQHF. The CDR3 nucleotides are TGTGCCAGTAGTATGAGAGTGATCGGTAGCAATCAGCCCCAGCATTTT.